This T cell receptor beta chain was identified during a study of T-cell memory formation after mild COVID-19. Overall study context: Clustering of TCRs was largely donor specific.

Broader study findings: There were some responding clones in pre-infection memory, which suggested that cross-reactive memory had joined.

On this clonotype: Its antigen is as yet unknown.

CDR1 is DFQATT, CDR2 SNEGSKA, per germline (reference sequence). The CDR3 consists of 14 residues. Trimming cost V 3 bases and J 4 bases, with 10 bases left between them. Amplification by 5'RACE using constant-segment primers produced TCR alpha and TCR beta cDNA libraries that carried sample barcodes and UMIs. TCRdb re-derived calls from the 5' RACE reads in MiXCR, one entry per CDR3 protein. This table holds approximately 430,000 distinct CDR3 sequences, more than 20% found once. The sequenced sample consisted of PBMCs or a T cell subset sorted from them (not recorded which). The source of this sequence is an adult woman who had mild COVID-19 (a few samples of this study predate the infection). Cell type and time point are not known. The gene calls are TRBV20-1 and TRBJ1-6; D not resolved. CDR3 protein: CSASAGLYNSPLHF. The DNA of the CDR3 is TGCAGTGCTAGCGCTGGACTTTATAATTCACCCCTCCACTTT.